The sample holds a few counts of the clone carrying this TCR beta chain. Its antigen is undetermined. V dropped 5 bases and J dropped 1; count of bases not matched to a gene: 8. Per germline, CDR1 SGHAT and CDR2 FQNNGV. The CDR3 is made up of 17 amino acids. This sample was included in a study of beta chain features in type 1 diabetes. Study details: Age and gender were similar between patients and healthy donors, as were cell yields. General study results and limits: Using cDNA template may skew counts toward highly expressing activated cells. Significant though moderate, a shortening of TCRB CDR3s appeared in all four CD4+ subsets of Type 1 diabetes patients. Patients with type 1 diabetes showed fewer VDJ junction insertions and more deletions.

Reverse transcribing all isolated RNA meant expressed TCRB transcripts were sequenced. The method was immunoSEQ multiplex PCR; TCRdb's version includes in-frame clones alone and lacks a portion of them. The sample contains approximately 730,000 clones, 13% of which appear only once. Sequenced: naive CD4+ T cells from blood. The gene calls are TRBV11-2 and TRBJ2-1, with 10 bases matching TRBD2. The origin of this receptor is a man younger than 30 with type 1 diabetes. In nucleotides, the CDR3 is TGTGCCAGCAGCCCAGGAAAGACTAGCGGGTCCTACAATGAGCAGTTCTTC. It translates to CASSPGKTSGSYNEQFF.